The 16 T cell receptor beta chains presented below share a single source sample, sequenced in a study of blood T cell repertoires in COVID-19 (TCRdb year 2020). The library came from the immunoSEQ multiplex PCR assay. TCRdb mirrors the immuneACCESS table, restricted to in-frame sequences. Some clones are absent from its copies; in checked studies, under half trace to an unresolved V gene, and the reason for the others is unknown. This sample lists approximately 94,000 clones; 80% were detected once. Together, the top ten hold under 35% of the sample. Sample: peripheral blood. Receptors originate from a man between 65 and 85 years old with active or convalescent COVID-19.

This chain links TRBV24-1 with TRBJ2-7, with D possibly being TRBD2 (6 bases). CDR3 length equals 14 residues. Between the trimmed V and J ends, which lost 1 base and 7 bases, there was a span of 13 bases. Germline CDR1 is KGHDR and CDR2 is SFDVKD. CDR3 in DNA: TGTGCCACCAGTGATTTCACGGGAGTGGGGGAGCAGTACTTC. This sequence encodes CATSDFTGVGEQYF.

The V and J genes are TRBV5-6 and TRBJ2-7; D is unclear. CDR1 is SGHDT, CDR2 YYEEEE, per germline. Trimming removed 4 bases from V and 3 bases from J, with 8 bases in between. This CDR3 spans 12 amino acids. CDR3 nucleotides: TGTGCCAGCAGCACCACGGGCTACGAGCAGTACTTC. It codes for CASSTTGYEQYF. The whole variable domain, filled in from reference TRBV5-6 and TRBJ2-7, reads DAGVTQSPTHLIKTRGQQVTLRCSPKSGHDTVSWYQQALGQGPQFIFQYYEEEERQRGNFPDRFSGHQFPNYSSELNVNALLLGDSALYLCASSTTGYEQYFGPGTRLTVT.

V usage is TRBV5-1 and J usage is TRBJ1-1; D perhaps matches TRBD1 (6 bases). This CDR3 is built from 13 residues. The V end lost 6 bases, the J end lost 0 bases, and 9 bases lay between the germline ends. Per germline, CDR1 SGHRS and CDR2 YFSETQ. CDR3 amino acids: CASKRQVNTEAFF. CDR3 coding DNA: TGCGCCAGCAAGCGACAGGTGAACACTGAAGCTTTCTTT.

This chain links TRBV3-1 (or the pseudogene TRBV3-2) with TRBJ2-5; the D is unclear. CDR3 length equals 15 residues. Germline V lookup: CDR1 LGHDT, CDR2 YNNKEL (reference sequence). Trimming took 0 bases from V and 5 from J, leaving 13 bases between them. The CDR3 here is CASSQERLMVETQYF. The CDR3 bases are TGTGCCAGCAGCCAAGAGCGACTTATGGTGGAGACCCAGTACTTC.

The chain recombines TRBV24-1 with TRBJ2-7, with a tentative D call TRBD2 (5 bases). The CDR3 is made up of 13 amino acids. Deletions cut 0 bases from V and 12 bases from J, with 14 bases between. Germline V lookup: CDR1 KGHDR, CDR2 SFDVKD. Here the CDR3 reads CATSDLLLNRGYF. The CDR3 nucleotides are TGTGCCACCAGTGATTTGCTTCTGAATCGGGGGTACTTC.

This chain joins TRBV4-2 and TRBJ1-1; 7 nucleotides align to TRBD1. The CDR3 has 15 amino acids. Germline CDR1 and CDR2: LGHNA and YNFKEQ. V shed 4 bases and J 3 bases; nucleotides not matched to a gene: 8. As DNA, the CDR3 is TGTGCCAGCAGCCCTTCCTGGACAGGAGACACTGAAGCTTTCTTT. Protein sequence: CASSPSWTGDTEAFF.

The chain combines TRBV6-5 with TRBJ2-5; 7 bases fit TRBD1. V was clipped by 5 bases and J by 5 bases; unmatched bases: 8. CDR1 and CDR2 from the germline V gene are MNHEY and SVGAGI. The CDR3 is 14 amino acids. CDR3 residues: CASSKRGGRETQYF. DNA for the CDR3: TGTGCCAGCAGTAAGCGAGGGGGCCGGGAGACCCAGTACTTC.

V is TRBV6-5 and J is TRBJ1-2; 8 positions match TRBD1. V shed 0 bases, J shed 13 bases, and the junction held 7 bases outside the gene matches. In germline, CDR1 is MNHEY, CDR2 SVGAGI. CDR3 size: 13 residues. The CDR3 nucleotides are TGTGCCAGCAGTTACTCTGGACAGGGCAAGTTCACCTTC. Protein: CASSYSGQGKFTF.

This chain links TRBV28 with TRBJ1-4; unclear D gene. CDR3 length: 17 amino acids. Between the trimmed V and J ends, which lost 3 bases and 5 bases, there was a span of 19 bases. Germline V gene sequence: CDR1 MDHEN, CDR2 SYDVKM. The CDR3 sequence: CASSFLPRSGANEKLFF. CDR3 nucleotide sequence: TGTGCCAGCAGTTTTTTGCCTAGGTCGGGAGCGAATGAAAAACTGTTTTTT. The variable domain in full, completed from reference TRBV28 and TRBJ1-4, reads DVKVTQSSRYLVKRTGEKVFLECVQDMDHENMFWYRQDPGLGLRLIYFSYDVKMKEKGDIPEGYSVSREKKERFSLILESASTNQTSMYLCASSFLPRSGANEKLFFGSGTQLSVL.

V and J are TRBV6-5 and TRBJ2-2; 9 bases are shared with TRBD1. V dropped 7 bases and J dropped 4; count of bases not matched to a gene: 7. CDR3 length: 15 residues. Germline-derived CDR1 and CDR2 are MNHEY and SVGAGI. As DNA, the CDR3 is TGTGCCAGCATAAACCAGGGACAGGGCACCGGGGAGCTGTTTTTT. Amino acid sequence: CASINQGQGTGELFF.

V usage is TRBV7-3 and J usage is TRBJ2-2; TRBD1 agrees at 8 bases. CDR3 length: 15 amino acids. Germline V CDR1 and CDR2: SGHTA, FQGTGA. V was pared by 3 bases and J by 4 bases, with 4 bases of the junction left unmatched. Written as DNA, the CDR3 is TGTGCCAGCAGCTTCACCGGGACAGGCACCGGGGAGCTGTTTTTT. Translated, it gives CASSFTGTGTGELFF.

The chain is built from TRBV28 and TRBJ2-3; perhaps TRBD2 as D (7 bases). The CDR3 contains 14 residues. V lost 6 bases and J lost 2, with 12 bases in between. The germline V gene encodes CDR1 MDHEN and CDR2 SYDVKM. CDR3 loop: CASRGGLYTDTQYF. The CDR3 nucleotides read TGTGCCAGCAGGGGGGGGCTATACACAGATACGCAGTATTTT.

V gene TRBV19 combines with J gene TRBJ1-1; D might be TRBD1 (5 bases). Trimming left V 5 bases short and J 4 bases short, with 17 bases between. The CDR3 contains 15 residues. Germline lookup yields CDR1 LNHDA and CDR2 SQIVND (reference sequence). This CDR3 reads CASSLWAGRRTEAFF. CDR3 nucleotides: TGTGCCAGTAGTTTGTGGGCGGGACGTCGCACTGAAGCTTTCTTT.

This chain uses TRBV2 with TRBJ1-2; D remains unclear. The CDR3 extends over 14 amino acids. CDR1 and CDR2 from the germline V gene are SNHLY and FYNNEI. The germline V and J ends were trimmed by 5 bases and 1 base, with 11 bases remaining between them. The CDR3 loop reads CASSKRDFNYGYTF. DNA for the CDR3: TGTGCCAGCAGTAAGAGGGATTTTAACTATGGCTACACCTTC.

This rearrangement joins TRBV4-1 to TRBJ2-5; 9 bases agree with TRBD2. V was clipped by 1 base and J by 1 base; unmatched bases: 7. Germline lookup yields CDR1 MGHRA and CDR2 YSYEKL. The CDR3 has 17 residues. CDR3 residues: CASSQASGAVLQETQYF. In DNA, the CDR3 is TGCGCCAGCAGCCAAGCTAGCGGGGCTGTCCTCCAAGAGACCCAGTACTTC.

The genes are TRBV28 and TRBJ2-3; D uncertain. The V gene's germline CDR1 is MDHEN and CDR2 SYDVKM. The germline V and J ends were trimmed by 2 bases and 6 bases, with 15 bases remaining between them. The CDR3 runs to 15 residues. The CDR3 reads CASSLLPSPGDTQYF. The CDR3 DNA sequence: TGTGCCAGCAGTTTACTTCCTTCTCCCGGGGATACGCAGTATTTT.